This entry lists 32 T cell receptor beta chains sequenced from one sample in a study of T cell responses to AZD1222 COVID-19 vaccine. Libraries were prepared by immunoSEQ multiplex PCR; TCRdb keeps only in-frame clonotypes and omits some of them. The repertoire holds over 150,000 clones, under 95% seen once, with 4.4% in the top ten. The sample in question was peripheral blood, obtained on day 0 of MenACWY control vaccination. The receptors originated from an adult in good health.

This chain connects TRBV6-1 to TRBJ1-5, with D tentatively TRBD1 (5 bases). CDR3 length: 15 residues. V lost 3 bases to trimming and J lost 1 base, with 10 bases between them. CDR1 MNHNS and CDR2 SASEGT come from the germline V gene. In DNA form, the CDR3 reads TGTGCCAGCAGTGAGCAGGGACCAAGCAATCAGCCCCAGCATTTT. Translating gives CASSEQGPSNQPQHF.

V gene TRBV6-6 combines with J gene TRBJ1-5; 7 nucleotides align to TRBD1. CDR3 length: 17 residues. After removal of 5 bases from V and 0 bases from J, the junction contained 10 bases not matched to a gene. Germline CDR1 MNHNY, CDR2 SVGAGI (reference sequence). The CDR3 DNA is TGTGCCAGCAGTCTCGCAGGGGGATACTATAGCAATCAGCCCCAGCATTTT. Amino acids: CASSLAGGYYSNQPQHF.

This chain joins TRBV5-5 and TRBJ1-1, with 7 nucleotides matching TRBD1. The V gene end was trimmed by 4 bases and the J gene end by 3 bases; junction bases not matched to a gene: 12. Germline-derived CDR1 and CDR2 are SGHKS and YYEKEE (reference sequence). This CDR3 comprises 16 residues. The CDR3 reads CASSDTTGAWDTEAFF. The DNA of the CDR3 is TGTGCCAGCAGCGATACTACAGGGGCCTGGGACACTGAAGCTTTCTTT. The full variable domain, its missing parts supplied by reference TRBV5-5 and TRBJ1-1, is DAGVTQSPTHLIKTRGQQVTLRCSPISGHKSVSWYQQVLGQGPQFIFQYYEKEERGRGNFPDRFSARQFPNYSSELNVNALLLGDSALYLCASSDTTGAWDTEAFFGQGTRLTVV.

The chain is built from TRBV6-5 and TRBJ2-7, with D unclear. The germline gives CDR1 MNHEY, CDR2 SVGAGI. There are 14 residues in the CDR3. Deletions cut 5 bases from V and 2 bases from J, with 13 bases between. CDR3 in amino acids: CASSPGTRTYEQYF. In DNA form, the CDR3 reads TGTGCCAGCAGTCCGGGCACCCGAACCTACGAGCAGTACTTC.

J is TRBJ1-5 and V is TRBV28; the match to TRBD1 covers 9 bases. Germline V gene data show CDR1 as MDHEN and CDR2 as SYDVKM. The trim removed 6 bases at V and 7 bases at J, leaving 7 bases unmatched. The CDR3 spans 14 residues. DNA for the CDR3: TGTGCCAGCAGCCTACAGGGGGCACAACAGCCCCAGCATTTT. Translation: CASSLQGAQQPQHF.

The chain recombines TRBV2 with TRBJ2-1, with 11 bases identical to TRBD2. The V and J ends lost 6 bases and 6 bases, in that order; junction bases with no gene match: 10. From germline, CDR1 is SNHLY and CDR2 FYNNEI. CDR3 length: 16 amino acids. CDR3 in amino acids: CASSKRLAGSLNEQFF. CDR3 bases: TGTGCCAGCAGCAAGAGACTAGCGGGATCCCTCAATGAGCAGTTCTTC.

V and J are TRBV7-2 and TRBJ2-3; D possibly uses TRBD1 or TRBD2 (5 bases each). Deletions cut 1 base from V and 5 bases from J, with 13 bases between. The length of the CDR3 is 15 residues. Germline-derived CDR1 and CDR2 are SGHTA and FQGNSA. The chain's CDR3 is CASSLVEGPGDTQYF. The CDR3 DNA follows: TGTGCCAGCAGCTTAGTAGAGGGGCCCGGAGATACGCAGTATTTT.

As DNA, the CDR3 is TGTGCCAGCAGGGATCCGGGTGGTAACTATGGCTACACCTTC. It encodes CASRDPGGNYGYTF. The chain joins TRBV6-5 to TRBJ1-2, with D unclear. Looked up from germline, CDR1 is MNHEY and CDR2 is SVGAGI. V was shortened by 6 bases and J by 1 base, with 12 bases between the two germline ends. The CDR3 runs to 14 residues.

This clone was detected once. The CDR3 protein is CASSPLLNEQFF. For the CDR3, the DNA is TGTGCCAGCTCACCACTGCTCAATGAGCAGTTCTTC. The rearrangement uses TRBV18 and TRBJ2-1; D is uncertain. V was shortened by 1 base and J by 6 bases, with 4 bases between the two germline ends. The CDR3 is made up of 12 amino acids. CDR1 and CDR2 from the germline V gene are KGHSH and LQKENI.

The chain employs TRBV6-5 and TRBJ1-2; TRBD1 matches 11 bases. The CDR3 covers 14 residues. The J segment lost 8 bases and the V segment lost 6 bases, leaving 8 bases of the junction unmatched. CDR1 is MNHEY, CDR2 SVGAGI, per germline. The CDR3 DNA reads TGTGCCAGCAGCACCCCGGGACAGGGGGGCGGCTACACCTTC. Its protein product is CASSTPGQGGGYTF.

V gene TRBV9 combines with J gene TRBJ1-6; 8 nucleotides agree with TRBD1. The CDR3 is 15 amino acids. V was clipped by 4 bases and J by 5 bases; unmatched bases: 5. CDR1 and CDR2 (germline): SGDLS, YYNGEE. The CDR3: CASSLTGGNNSPLHF. CDR3 nucleotide sequence: TGTGCCAGCAGCCTCACAGGGGGAAATAATTCACCCCTCCACTTT. Complete variable domain (other parts from reference TRBV9 and TRBJ1-6): DSGVTQTPKHLITATGQRVTLRCSPRSGDLSVYWYQQSLDQGLQFLIQYYNGEERAKGNILERFSAQQFPDLHSELNLSSLELGDSALYFCASSLTGGNNSPLHFGNGTRLTVT.

This chain connects TRBV13 to TRBJ2-7, with a tentative D call TRBD2 (6 bases). The CDR3 runs 15 residues. Trimming stripped 5 bases from V and 3 bases from J, with 17 bases between. Looked up from germline, CDR1 is PRHDT and CDR2 is FYEKMQ (reference sequence). The CDR3 DNA sequence: TGTGCCAGCAGCAACCGGGACTGCCAATACTACGAGCAGTACTTC. It is translated as CASSNRDCQYYEQYF.

The chain carries TRBV29-1 and TRBJ1-1; 7 bases agree with TRBD1. Germline V gene data show CDR1 as SQVTM and CDR2 as ANQGSEA. The CDR3 length is 18 residues. Trimming removed 2 bases from V and 11 bases from J; junction bases left unmatched: 26. CDR3: CSVELRGEQGTGLYLAFF. The CDR3 DNA reads as TGCAGCGTTGAACTCAGGGGGGAACAGGGGACGGGACTTTACTTGGCTTTCTTT.

V usage is TRBV10-3 and J usage is TRBJ2-1; 9 bases map to TRBD1. The CDR3 length is 15 residues. V lost 8 bases, J lost 2 bases, and 7 bases stayed unmatched. Germline V gene lookup returns CDR1 ENHRY and CDR2 SYGVKD. The CDR3 sequence is CAIGSTGGPYNEQFF. DNA of the CDR3: TGTGCCATCGGTTCGACAGGGGGGCCCTACAATGAGCAGTTCTTC.

Only a few counts were recorded for this clone. This chain joins TRBV29-1 and TRBJ2-7; D tentatively reads TRBD1 or TRBD2 (5 bases each). The CDR3 spans 13 residues. The germline V gene has CDR1 SQVTM and CDR2 ANQGSEA. V was cut by 3 bases and J by 5 bases, with 14 bases left in between. The CDR3 loop is CSVDLIGGHEQYF. Here the CDR3 DNA reads TGCAGCGTTGATTTAATTGGGGGACACGAGCAGTACTTC.

The chain uses TRBV6-6 and TRBJ1-2; D possibly corresponds to TRBD1 (5 bases). This CDR3 region has 15 residues. Trimming stripped 5 bases from V and 5 bases from J, with 18 bases between. CDR1 is MNHNY, CDR2 SVGAGI, per germline (reference sequence). The CDR3 reads CASSQGLAGEYGYTF. CDR3 sequence (DNA): TGTGCCAGCAGTCAGGGACTAGCGGGAGAGTATGGCTACACCTTC.

The rearrangement joins TRBV5-1 to TRBJ2-3, with 11 positions matching TRBD1. V was clipped by 0 bases and J by 4 bases; unmatched bases: 4. Germline values: CDR1 SGHRS, CDR2 YFSETQ. This CDR3 comprises 16 residues. CDR3 nucleotides: TGCGCCAGCAGCTTGGCTGGACAGGGGGCCTCAGATACGCAGTATTTT. As protein: CASSLAGQGASDTQYF.

The V and J genes are TRBV19 and TRBJ2-1, with a possible D match to TRBD2 (6 bases). Trimming shortened V by 8 bases and J by 0 bases, and 17 bases separated the two germline ends. Germline-derived CDR1 and CDR2 are LNHDA and SQIVND (reference sequence). This CDR3 is 16 amino acids long. CDR3 region: CASQPRAGSSYNEQFF. CDR3 bases: TGTGCCAGTCAACCCCGGGCGGGGAGCTCCTACAATGAGCAGTTCTTC.

J is TRBJ2-2 and V is TRBV19, with D perhaps matching TRBD1 (5 bases). Germline V gives CDR1 LNHDA, CDR2 SQIVND (reference sequence). The CDR3 loop spans 14 amino acids. V lost 9 bases to trimming and J lost 4 bases, with 15 bases between them. The CDR3 protein is CASQGYTSTGELFF. The CDR3 nucleotides read TGTGCCAGCCAGGGTTATACGTCCACCGGGGAGCTGTTTTTT.

This chain joins TRBV7-3 and TRBJ1-2, with 10 nucleotides matching TRBD1. The CDR3 is 13 residues long. The V segment lost 5 bases and the J segment 6 bases; nucleotides outside the gene matches: 3. Germline V gene lookup returns CDR1 SGHTA and CDR2 FQGTGA. CDR3 amino acids: CASSLDRGHGYTF. The CDR3 region has the DNA TGTGCCAGCAGCCTCGACAGGGGGCATGGCTACACCTTC.

J is TRBJ2-2 and V is TRBV29-1; D possibly corresponds to TRBD1 (6 bases). CDR1 and CDR2 from the germline V gene are SQVTM and ANQGSEA. Trimming left V 7 bases short and J 1 base short, with 13 bases between. The CDR3 has 14 amino acids. Written as DNA, the CDR3 is TGCAGCGGGAAACAGGGTTGGAACACCGGGGAGCTGTTTTTT. Translation gives CSGKQGWNTGELFF.

Here the CDR3 reads CASRPLAEEKAEQFF. Here the CDR3 DNA reads TGTGCCAGCAGACCCCTAGCGGAGGAGAAAGCTGAGCAGTTCTTC. The chain uses TRBV4-2 and TRBJ2-1; 7 nucleotides line up with TRBD2. This CDR3 is 15 amino acids long. J was trimmed by 9 bases and V by 6 bases; bases with no gene match: 14. Per the germline V gene, CDR1 is LGHNA and CDR2 is YNFKEQ.

The CDR3 spells CASSLVNSHEQYF. The CDR3 nucleotides are TGTGCCAGCAGCTTGGTGAACAGTCACGAGCAGTACTTC. The J gene is TRBJ2-7, the V gene TRBV5-5; unclear D gene. Germline values: CDR1 SGHKS, CDR2 YYEKEE (reference sequence). Between the trimmed V and J ends, which lost 0 bases and 5 bases, there was a span of 9 bases. CDR3 size: 13 residues. The whole variable domain, remainder taken from reference TRBV5-5 and TRBJ2-7, is DAGVTQSPTHLIKTRGQQVTLRCSPISGHKSVSWYQQVLGQGPQFIFQYYEKEERGRGNFPDRFSARQFPNYSSELNVNALLLGDSALYLCASSLVNSHEQYFGPGTRLTVT.

The chain recombines TRBV9 with TRBJ1-5; the match to TRBD1 covers 12 bases. The CDR3 runs to 18 residues. Trimming removed 3 bases from V and 6 bases from J; junction bases left unmatched: 13. Germline V gene sequence: CDR1 SGDLS, CDR2 YYNGEE. The CDR3 here is CASSAPGQGADYRQPQHF. CDR3 bases: TGTGCCAGCAGCGCGCCGGGACAGGGGGCGGATTATCGTCAGCCCCAGCATTTT.

The chain employs TRBV30 and TRBJ2-6, with 8 bases identical to TRBD1. Trimming removed 5 bases from V and 0 bases from J; junction bases left unmatched: 9. The CDR3 length is 17 residues. Germline V CDR1 and CDR2: GTSNPN, SVGIG (reference sequence). The CDR3: CAWWGQVPSSGANVLTF. The CDR3 coding sequence is TGTGCCTGGTGGGGACAGGTCCCCTCCTCTGGGGCCAACGTCCTGACTTTC.

As concerns this clone: One end of the junction does not line up with germline, which may come from a read error. The rearrangement joins TRBV7-8 to TRBJ1-2; TRBD1 agrees at 7 bases. Germline loops: CDR1 SGHVS, CDR2 FQNEAQ. The CDR3 has 19 residues. The CDR3 here is CASTLLARTGQPPAGGYTF. The CDR3 nucleotides read TGTGCCAGCACCTTACTAGCTAGGACAGGCCAACCCCCGGCCGGTGGCTACACCTTC.

V is TRBV19 and J is TRBJ1-3; no reliable D call. The V end lost 3 bases, the J end lost 0 bases, and 6 bases lay between the germline ends. This CDR3 region has 14 residues. The germline V gene has CDR1 LNHDA and CDR2 SQIVND (reference sequence). The CDR3 reads CASSISFSGNTIYF. Written as DNA, the CDR3 is TGTGCCAGTAGTATCAGCTTCTCTGGAAACACCATATATTTT.

The J gene is TRBJ1-2, the V gene TRBV7-9; D perhaps matches TRBD1 (5 bases). The V and J ends lost 0 bases and 4 bases respectively, with 6 bases between them. CDR3 size: 13 residues. CDR1 is SEHNR, CDR2 FQNEAQ, per germline (reference sequence). The CDR3 region is CASSLAGGYGYTF. CDR3 bases: TGTGCCAGCAGCTTAGCTGGGGGCTATGGCTACACCTTC.

J is TRBJ2-7 and V is TRBV6-2 or TRBV6-3, with 9 nucleotides matching TRBD1. V shed 1 base and J 3 bases; nucleotides not matched to a gene: 1. CDR3 size: 14 residues. Germline CDR1 reads MNHEY; CDR2 reads SVGEGT. CDR3 region: CASSYLGQGYEQYF. DNA of the CDR3: TGTGCCAGCAGTTACTTGGGACAGGGCTACGAGCAGTACTTC.

The chain employs TRBV30 and TRBJ1-2; D is perhaps TRBD1 (5 bases). Germline assignment: CDR1 GTSNPN and CDR2 SVGIG (reference sequence). CDR3 length: 14 residues. Trimming pared 2 bases from V and 1 base from J, leaving 11 bases between. The CDR3 DNA follows: TGTGCCTGGAGTTCGACAGCCCTTAACTATGGCTACACCTTC. It codes for CAWSSTALNYGYTF. Full variable domain (outside the CDR3, taken from reference TRBV30 and TRBJ1-2): SQTIHQWPATLVQPVGSPLSLECTVEGTSNPNLYWYRQAAGRGLQLLFYSVGIGQISSEVPQNLSASRPQDRQFILSSKKLLLSDSGFYLCAWSSTALNYGYTFGSGTRLTVV.

The CDR3 bases are TGTGCCAGCAGCGGGAGGGGGCGAGACACTGAAGCTTTCTTT. It encodes CASSGRGRDTEAFF. The V and J genes are TRBV6-2 or TRBV6-3 and TRBJ1-1; TRBD1 aligns across 7 bases. This CDR3 is 14 amino acids long. V lost 6 bases to trimming and J lost 3 bases; unmatched junction nucleotides: 7. The germline CDR1 and CDR2 sequences are MNHEY and SVGEGT.

This clone has only one observation. This chain uses TRBV19 with TRBJ1-1; 11 bases fit TRBD1. Trimming removed 6 bases from V and 7 bases from J; junction bases left unmatched: 4. The CDR3 extends over 13 amino acids. Germline assignment: CDR1 LNHDA and CDR2 SQIVND (reference sequence). This CDR3 reads CASRGQGVHEAFF. The CDR3 region has the DNA TGTGCCAGTAGGGGACAGGGGGTACATGAAGCTTTCTTT.